These 8 T cell receptor beta chains originate from one sample sequenced in a study of T cells in Graves' hyperthyroidism and ophthalmopathy (dated by TCRdb to 2018 to 2020). Libraries were prepared through multiplex PCR. The instrument was an Illumina HiSeq 2000. The TCR beta CDR3 regions were amplified from the RNA transcripts. The first round of RT-PCR for the TCR CDR3 was performed with the HTBI primer set and the Qiagen OneStep RT-PCR kit. TCRdb reprocessing: public reads trimmed at Q25 with fastp, clones called with MiXCR, in-frame beta chains kept. Records with the same CDR3 protein are collapsed into one entry carrying the most frequent genes and DNA. The table for this sample lists around 350,000 distinct CDR3 sequences; roughly 15% of them were counted only once. The ten most abundant clones make up 15% to 20% of the sample. Sequencing was performed on blood. Receptor source: a woman aged 55-70 years with Graves' ophthalmopathy.

The table lists this clonotype with a few counts. This chain uses TRBV27 with TRBJ1-6; D might be TRBD1 (5 bases). Trimming removed 3 bases at V and 8 bases at J, with 17 bases between. Germline values: CDR1 MNHEY, CDR2 SMNVEV (reference sequence). The CDR3 covers 16 residues. CDR3 sequence (DNA): TGTGCCAGCAGTTTCTACAGGCTTTCCTGGGATTCACCCCTCCACTTT. Protein: CASSFYRLSWDSPLHF.

This clonotype has a handful of counts. J is TRBJ2-3 and V is TRBV24-1; no clear D gene. Germline CDR1 KGHDR, CDR2 SFDVKD. Trimming took 6 bases from V and 2 from J, leaving 5 bases between them. The CDR3 is 12 amino acids. The CDR3 bases are TGTGCCACCAGTCAGTCCACAGATACGCAGTATTTT. This translates into CATSQSTDTQYF.

Ten or more counts support this clonotype. J is TRBJ1-2 and V is TRBV5-1; D is uncertain. The V gene lost 0 bases and the J gene lost 7 bases, with 10 bases spanning the gap. This CDR3 comprises 13 residues. Per the germline V gene, CDR1 is SGHRS and CDR2 is YFSETQ. CDR3 in DNA: TGCGCCAGCAGCTTGGACGCCGCGGGTGGCTACACCTTC. This translates into CASSLDAAGGYTF.

This clonotype was seen at least ten times. The CDR3: CASVRPAEAFF. The CDR3 DNA sequence: TGTGCTAGTGTCCGCCCGGCTGAAGCTTTCTTT. The chain couples TRBV12-5 to TRBJ1-1; D unresolved. This CDR3 is built from 11 residues. Germline values: CDR1 LGHNT, CDR2 FRNRAP. V dropped 7 bases and J dropped 6 bases, with 9 bases sitting between them.

This clonotype was seen at least ten times. The V gene is TRBV5-1, the J gene TRBJ2-3, with TRBD2 matching over 9 bases. The CDR3 has 16 residues. V was clipped by 4 bases and J by 4 bases; unmatched bases: 10. Germline CDR1 SGHRS, CDR2 YFSETQ. CDR3: CASSPGLAREADTQYF. The CDR3 nucleotides read TGCGCCAGCAGCCCGGGACTAGCAAGGGAGGCAGATACGCAGTATTTT.

This clonotype was seen at least ten times. The DNA of the CDR3 is TGTGCCAGCAGCAGAGGACAGGTACGAAATCAGCCCCAGCATTTT. This translates into CASSRGQVRNQPQHF. V and J are TRBV28 and TRBJ1-5, with 7 positions matching TRBD1. Germline CDR1 is MDHEN and CDR2 is SYDVKM. V was pared by 6 bases and J by 4 bases, with 9 bases of the junction left unmatched. CDR3 length: 15 amino acids.

The chain combines TRBV27 with TRBJ2-3; D unclear. Trimming shortened V by 3 bases and J by 6 bases, and 10 bases separated the two germline ends. The CDR3 is made up of 13 amino acids. Germline V gives CDR1 MNHEY, CDR2 SMNVEV (reference sequence). The CDR3 DNA reads TGTGCCAGCAGTTTTCTCCCATCTGATACGCAGTATTTT. It translates to CASSFLPSDTQYF.

At least ten counts were recorded for this clonotype. The gene calls are TRBV11-2 and TRBJ2-2; D is undetermined. Germline CDR1 is SGHAT and CDR2 is FQNNGV. The CDR3 runs 13 residues. Trimming took 4 bases from V and 5 from J, leaving 8 bases between them. CDR3 DNA sequence: TGTGCCAGCAGCTCCCGGACGACCGGGGAGCTGTTTTTT. Translated, it gives CASSSRTTGELFF.